The entry that follows covers one T cell receptor beta chain sequence. With 0 bases removed from V and 1 base from J, the gap between germline ends came to 15 bases. The length of the CDR3 is 17 residues. The germline CDR1 and CDR2 sequences are MNHNY and SVGAGI (reference sequence). The record originates from a study of T-cell memory formation after mild COVID-19. TCRdb reanalysed the 5' RACE reads using MiXCR and keeps one entry per CDR3 protein. This table has around 320,000 distinct CDR3 sequences, around 27% appearing once. This receptor was identified in an adult woman who had mild COVID-19 (a few samples of this study predate the infection). Cell type and time point are not known. The chain links TRBV6-6 to TRBJ1-1; D might be TRBD1 (6 bases). Sequenced sample: PBMCs or a T cell subset sorted from them (not recorded which). The CDR3: CASSYSRGYSGNTEAFF. DNA of the CDR3: TGTGCCAGCAGTTACTCGAGGGGGTATAGTGGGAACACTGAAGCTTTCTTT.